This record covers a single T cell receptor beta chain. Its antigen is not known. This entry comes from a study of immune cell composition in non-small cell lung cancer. Data came from immunoSEQ multiplex PCR; TCRdb stores just in-frame clones and leaves some out. The sample yields roughly 4,900 clones, around 83% seen once. The study, taken as a whole, reports: Squamous lung tumours showed higher top 10 clone scores and clonality than adenocarcinomas. Tumour-associated clones >0.5% occurred in roughly a third of adenocarcinomas, less than 80% of squamous.

This receptor was identified in a human donor with non-small cell lung cancer. The sequencing sample was made of lung tumor tissue.

CDR3 in DNA: TGTGCCAGCAGTCCCGGGAGCTCTGGGGCCAACGTCCTGACTTTC. Amino acid sequence: CASSPGSSGANVLTF. The chain has TRBV6-5 and TRBJ2-6; TRBD2 is a possible D gene (6 bases). Germline-derived CDR1 and CDR2 are MNHEY and SVGAGI. The CDR3 is made up of 15 amino acids. V dropped 5 bases and J dropped 0 bases, with 8 bases sitting between them.